A single sample is the source of the 10 T cell receptor beta chains below, sequenced in a study of CD8 T cells in Susac syndrome. Random hexamers were used to reverse transcribe the RNA input (about 0.45 to 1 ug). TCRdb reprocessed the immunoSEQ multiplex PCR reads with MiXCR, giving one entry per CDR3 protein. The data hold under 150,000 distinct CDR3 sequences, with about 94% observed a single time. The specimen sequenced was CD4+ T cells from PBMCs. The receptors come from a human donor with multiple sclerosis.

The V and J genes are TRBV20-1 and TRBJ1-5, with D possibly matching TRBD1 (5 bases). The ends were cut back, 2 bases at V and 3 bases at J, with 8 bases in the middle. Germline V gene data show CDR1 as DFQATT and CDR2 as SNEGSKA (reference sequence). This CDR3 contains 13 residues. In DNA, the CDR3 is TGCAGTGCTAGACAGGGTGCCAATCAGCCCCAGCATTTT. Its translation: CSARQGANQPQHF.

The rearrangement joins TRBV27 to TRBJ1-2; D perhaps matches TRBD1 (5 bases). This CDR3 is built from 13 residues. Germline V gene data show CDR1 as MNHEY and CDR2 as SMNVEV (reference sequence). V was shortened by 5 bases and J by 9 bases, with 16 bases between the two germline ends. The CDR3: CASSRAGLFSYTF. In DNA form, the CDR3 reads TGTGCCAGCAGTCGCGCAGGGCTATTTAGCTACACCTTC.

This chain uses TRBV20-1 with TRBJ2-1, with 8 bases fitting TRBD1. V dropped 3 bases and J dropped 6; count of bases not matched to a gene: 7. Germline CDR1 is DFQATT and CDR2 is SNEGSKA (reference sequence). This CDR3 has 14 amino acids. The CDR3 reads CSASTGTGSNEQFF. As DNA, the CDR3 is TGCAGTGCTAGTACCGGGACAGGCTCCAATGAGCAGTTCTTC.

The J gene is TRBJ2-7, the V gene TRBV5-1, with a tentative D call TRBD2 (7 bases). The CDR3 extends over 13 amino acids. Per germline, CDR1 SGHRS and CDR2 YFSETQ. The V and J ends lost 0 bases and 5 bases respectively, with 9 bases between them. The CDR3, as DNA: TGCGCCAGCAGCTTGGCCGGGGGGCACGAGCAGTACTTC. This encodes CASSLAGGHEQYF.

The chain has TRBV19 and TRBJ1-1; 8 nucleotides match TRBD1. CDR1 LNHDA and CDR2 SQIVND come from the germline V gene (reference sequence). CDR3 length: 12 amino acids. After removal of 7 bases from V and 6 bases from J, the junction contained 4 bases not matched to a gene. The CDR3 is CASNDRGAEAFF. DNA for the CDR3: TGTGCCAGTAACGACAGGGGTGCTGAAGCTTTCTTT.

The chain couples TRBV14 to TRBJ2-1, with D perhaps TRBD2 (6 bases). Germline CDR1 reads SGHDN; CDR2 reads FVKESK. Trimming left V 6 bases short and J 5 bases short, with 17 bases between. The CDR3 totals 15 residues. As DNA, the CDR3 is TGTGCCAGCAGTCCAAGCTGGGGCGGGGACAATGAGCAGTTCTTC. This codes for CASSPSWGGDNEQFF. The full variable domain, with the rest looked up from reference TRBV14 and TRBJ2-1, is EAGVTQFPSHSVIEKGQTVTLRCDPISGHDNLYWYRRVMGKEIKFLLHFVKESKQDESGMPNNRFLAERTGGTYSTLKVQPAELEDSGVYFCASSPSWGGDNEQFFGPGTRLTVL.

This chain links TRBV29-1 with TRBJ1-1; no clear D gene. V dropped 2 bases and J dropped 0 bases, with 10 bases sitting between them. The CDR3 contains 14 residues. The V gene's germline CDR1 is SQVTM and CDR2 ANQGSEA. The CDR3 DNA follows: TGCAGCGTTGAAACACCCAGAGTGAACACTGAAGCTTTCTTT. The encoded protein is CSVETPRVNTEAFF. Full variable domain (outside the CDR3, taken from reference TRBV29-1 and TRBJ1-1): SAVISQKPSRDICQRGTSLTIQCQVDSQVTMMFWYRQQPGQSLTLIATANQGSEATYESGFVIDKFPISRPNLTFSTLTVSNMSPEDSSIYLCSVETPRVNTEAFFGQGTRLTVV.

This rearrangement joins TRBV4-1 to TRBJ1-5; no definite D call. Trimming took off 4 bases at V and 4 bases at J, with 17 bases between the two ends. The V gene's germline CDR1 is MGHRA and CDR2 YSYEKL. The CDR3 totals 16 residues. The CDR3 spells CASSPSARRLNQPQHF. DNA for the CDR3: TGCGCCAGCAGCCCATCTGCACGACGGTTAAATCAGCCCCAGCATTTT.

The chain joins TRBV10-3 to TRBJ1-4; D possibly corresponds to TRBD1 (5 bases). CDR3 length equals 14 residues. V gave up 6 bases and J gave up 5 bases, with 13 bases separating them. Germline lookup yields CDR1 ENHRY and CDR2 SYGVKD. In DNA form, the CDR3 reads TGTGCCATCAGAGACCCGAGGGGCAATGAAAAACTGTTTTTT. Protein sequence: CAIRDPRGNEKLFF.

This chain uses TRBV10-3 with TRBJ1-1, with D uncertain. Germline CDR1 reads ENHRY; CDR2 reads SYGVKD. Trimming shortened V by 6 bases and J by 1 base, and 9 bases separated the two germline ends. This CDR3 has 13 residues. Here the CDR3 DNA reads TGTGCCATCAGCCAGGAAGAGAACACTGAAGCTTTCTTT. Translation: CAISQEENTEAFF.